Below, 6 T cell receptor beta chains from the same sample are listed, as sequenced in a study of OX40 agonist ivuxolimab in advanced cancers. Sequencing used immunoSEQ multiplex PCR; TCRdb keeps in-frame clones, though not all of them. The table includes fewer than 80,000 clones, 84% detected once. Source: CD4+ or CD8+ T cells sorted from blood, taken in a trial of the OX40 agonist ivuxolimab. The receptors were sampled from an adult with an advanced solid tumor such as melanoma, head and neck, liver or kidney cancer.

The chain uses TRBV10-3 and TRBJ2-7; the match to TRBD2 covers 8 bases. The germline V gene has CDR1 ENHRY and CDR2 SYGVKD. The ends lost 4 bases at V and 0 bases at J; junction bases unmatched: 8. This CDR3 has 16 residues. In nucleotides, the CDR3 is TGTGCCATCAGTGGACTGTATAGCGGGGCCTCCTACGAGCAGTACTTC. Translation gives CAISGLYSGASYEQYF.

The V gene is TRBV6-6, the J gene TRBJ2-7, with D uncertain. V was trimmed by 6 bases and J by 3 bases, leaving 9 bases between them. Germline V gene data show CDR1 as MNHNY and CDR2 as SVGAGI (reference sequence). The CDR3 extends over 12 amino acids. The CDR3 DNA reads TGTGCCAGCAGCCCCAGTGGCTACGAGCAGTACTTC. Its translation: CASSPSGYEQYF.

V gene TRBV19 combines with J gene TRBJ2-7; perhaps TRBD2 as D (6 bases). Germline CDR1 is LNHDA and CDR2 is SQIVND (reference sequence). The CDR3 contains 15 residues. Trimming took 4 bases from V and 3 from J, leaving 16 bases between them. CDR3 bases: TGTGCCAGTAGTACCGGGGGACTTTCCATCTACGAGCAGTACTTC. Its protein is CASSTGGLSIYEQYF.

This chain links TRBV5-1 with TRBJ2-7; D is unresolved. The CDR3 sequence is 15 residues long. V was cut by 4 bases and J by 7 bases, with 21 bases left in between. Germline CDR1 is SGHRS and CDR2 is YFSETQ. This CDR3 is CASSATGVRTREQYF. CDR3 sequence (DNA): TGCGCCAGCAGCGCTACTGGGGTCAGGACGCGTGAGCAGTACTTC.

The J gene is TRBJ1-2, the V gene TRBV21-1; the table assigns TRBD1, which was not confirmed against the DNA. TRBV21-1 is given as a pseudogene. The CDR3 extends over 16 amino acids. The CDR3 sequence: CASVPPGQGAGYGYTF. The CDR3 DNA sequence: TGTGCCAGCGTACCGCCGGGACAGGGGGCGGGTTATGGCTACACCTTC.

This chain links TRBV2 with TRBJ1-1; D not certain. Trimming shortened V by 4 bases and J by 0 bases, and 12 bases separated the two germline ends. The CDR3 contains 15 residues. Looked up from germline, CDR1 is SNHLY and CDR2 is FYNNEI. The CDR3 protein is CASSGGTQMNTEAFF. For the CDR3, the DNA is TGTGCCAGCAGTGGCGGAACACAGATGAACACTGAAGCTTTCTTT. The full variable domain, in which reference TRBV2 and TRBJ1-1 provide the parts outside the CDR3, is EPEVTQTPSHQVTQMGQEVILRCVPISNHLYFYWYRQILGQKVEFLVSFYNNEISEKSEIFDDQFSVERPDGSNFTLKIRSTKLEDSAMYFCASSGGTQMNTEAFFGQGTRLTVV.